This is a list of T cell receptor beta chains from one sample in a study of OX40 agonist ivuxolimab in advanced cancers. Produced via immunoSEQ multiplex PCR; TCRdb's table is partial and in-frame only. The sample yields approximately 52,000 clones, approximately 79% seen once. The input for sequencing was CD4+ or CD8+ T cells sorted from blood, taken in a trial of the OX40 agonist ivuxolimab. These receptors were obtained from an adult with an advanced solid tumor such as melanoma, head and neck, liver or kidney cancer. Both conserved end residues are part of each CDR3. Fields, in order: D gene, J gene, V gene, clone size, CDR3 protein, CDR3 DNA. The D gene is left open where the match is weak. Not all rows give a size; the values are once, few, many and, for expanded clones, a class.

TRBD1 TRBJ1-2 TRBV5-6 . CASSSLAQGPPGGYTF TGTGCCAGCAGCTCTTTAGCACAGGGGCCTCCTGGTGGCTACACCTTC
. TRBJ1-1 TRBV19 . CASRARGGVAEAFF TGTGCCAGTAGGGCTCGGGGGGGAGTGGCTGAAGCTTTCTTT
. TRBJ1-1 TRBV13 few CASSLVGRTEAFF TGTGCCAGCAGCTTAGTAGGGCGTACTGAAGCTTTCTTT
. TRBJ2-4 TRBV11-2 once CASSARLEVGKNIQYF TGTGCCAGCAGCGCCCGACTAGAGGTTGGCAAAAACATTCAGTACTTC
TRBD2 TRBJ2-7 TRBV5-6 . CASRLAGLAYEQYF TGTGCCAGCAGACTCGCGGGACTAGCCTACGAGCAGTACTTC
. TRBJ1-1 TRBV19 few CASTHQGGRGTEAFF TGTGCCAGTACTCATCAAGGGGGGAGGGGTACTGAAGCTTTCTTT
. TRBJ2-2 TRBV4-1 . CASSQATGPNTGELFF TGCGCCAGCAGCCAAGCTACAGGGCCGAACACCGGGGAGCTGTTTTTT
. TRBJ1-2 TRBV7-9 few CASSPSPRGGYTF TGTGCCAGCAGCCCATCCCCCAGGGGCGGCTACACCTTC
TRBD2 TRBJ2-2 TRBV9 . CASSVTSGGAANTGELFF TGTGCCAGCAGCGTGACTAGCGGGGGGGCAGCAAACACCGGGGAGCTGTTTTTT
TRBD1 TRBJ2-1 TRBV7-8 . CASSTAGTAYNEQFF TGTGCCAGCAGCACTGCCGGGACAGCCTACAATGAGCAGTTCTTC
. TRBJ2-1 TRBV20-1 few CSAIRLSEQFF TGCAGTGCTATCAGACTTTCCGAACAGTTCTTC
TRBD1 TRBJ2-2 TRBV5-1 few CASSGPGGVTGELFF TGCGCCAGCAGCGGTCCAGGGGGAGTCACCGGGGAGCTGTTTTTT
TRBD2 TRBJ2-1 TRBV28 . CASSSSGTSGGGSYNEQFF TGTGCCAGCAGTTCCTCCGGGACTAGCGGGGGAGGGTCCTACAATGAGCAGTTCTTC
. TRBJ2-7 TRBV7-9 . CASQKMGLRSYEQYF TGTGCCAGCCAGAAAATGGGGCTACGATCCTACGAGCAGTACTTC